These 23 T cell receptor beta chains came from one sample sequenced in a study of early T cells in non-severe SARS-CoV-2 infection (dated by TCRdb to 2020 to 2022). Library generation was performed with 5' RACE. The listed sequencing device is NextSeq 500. TCRdb reprocessed the public reads (quality trimming at Q25 with fastp, clone calling with MiXCR) and kept in-frame beta chains. Each CDR3 protein gets just one entry, which takes the most common genes and DNA from the rows behind it. Within this sample are approximately 31,000 distinct CDR3 sequences, with approximately 6% of them counted one time only. Together, the top ten hold roughly 5.7% of the sample. Sequencing was done on a sample of whole blood. Receptors were obtained from an adult who was a healthcare worker with PCR-confirmed SARS-CoV-2 infection or an uninfected control (not recorded which).

J is TRBJ1-4 and V is TRBV7-9; the match to TRBD1 covers 12 bases. This CDR3 is built from 18 residues. Germline V CDR1 and CDR2: SEHNR, FQNEAQ (reference sequence). Trimming at V came to 5 bases and at J to 5 bases, leaving 12 bases not matched to a gene. The DNA for the CDR3 is TGTGCCAGCAGCCTGTTCCAGGGACAGGGGGCTAGAAATGAAAAACTGTTTTTT. As protein: CASSLFQGQGARNEKLFF.

The J gene is TRBJ2-5, the V gene TRBV5-1, with 13 bases fitting TRBD2. The V segment lost 7 bases and the J segment 5 bases; nucleotides outside the gene matches: 5. Germline V CDR1 and CDR2: SGHRS, YFSETQ. This CDR3 is 14 amino acids long. CDR3 bases: TGCGCCAGCCGGACTAGCGGGAGTGGGGAGACCCAGTACTTC. Translation gives CASRTSGSGETQYF.

This clonotype was counted at least ten times. The chain links TRBV18 to TRBJ1-5; D not resolved. Trimming removed 3 bases from V and 6 bases from J, with 21 bases in between. CDR1 and CDR2 (germline): KGHSH, LQKENI. The length of the CDR3 is 17 residues. CDR3: CASSPRPRTELSQPQHF. The CDR3 nucleotides are TGTGCCAGCTCACCCCGCCCACGGACCGAGCTGAGTCAGCCCCAGCATTTT.

This clonotype was found many times. The chain couples TRBV20-1 to TRBJ1-2; D is undetermined. Germline V gene lookup returns CDR1 DFQATT and CDR2 SNEGSKA (reference sequence). Trimming took off 3 bases at V and 3 bases at J, with 20 bases between the two ends. There are 16 residues in the CDR3. DNA of the CDR3: TGCAGTGCTAGTCAGAACAGCCTTAGGGCGGACTATGGCTACACCTTC. This sequence encodes CSASQNSLRADYGYTF.

In its sample, this clonotype was seen a few times. A much larger clone is a single base away; this may be a read error. The chain has TRBV7-3 and TRBJ2-1; 10 nucleotides line up with TRBD2. V was pared by 4 bases and J by 8 bases, with 11 bases of the junction left unmatched. There are 16 residues in the CDR3. The germline gives CDR1 SGHTA, CDR2 FQGTGA. The CDR3 region is CASSSRPSGSMYEQFF. The CDR3 nucleotides are TGTGCCAGCAGCTCCCGCCCTAGCGGGAGTATGTATGAGCAGTTCTTC.

This clonotype was found a few times. The rearrangement uses TRBV6-2 or TRBV6-3 and TRBJ2-7; TRBD1 might be the D (6 bases). Germline assignment: CDR1 MNHEY and CDR2 SVGEGT. CDR3 length equals 13 residues. The V end lost 6 bases, the J end lost 5 bases, and 14 bases lay between the germline ends. The CDR3 spells CASSPPTGHEQYV. CDR3 DNA: TGTGCCAGCAGCCCACCTACAGGGCACGAGCAGTACGTC.

This clonotype was counted many times. J is TRBJ2-7 and V is TRBV24-1; TRBD1 might be the D (5 bases). V dropped 3 bases and J dropped 6 bases, with 14 bases sitting between them. From germline, CDR1 is KGHDR and CDR2 SFDVKD. The CDR3 runs to 14 residues. The CDR3 DNA sequence: TGTGCCACCAGTGATCACGGACACGATGTCGAGCAGTACGTC. It is translated as CATSDHGHDVEQYV.

The rearrangement uses TRBV30 and TRBJ2-7; 7 nucleotides line up with TRBD1. V lost 1 base and J lost 2; bases outside the gene matches: 8. The CDR3 spans 15 residues. Looked up from germline, CDR1 is GTSNPN and CDR2 is SVGIG (reference sequence). The CDR3 coding sequence is TGTGCCTGGAGTGCGAACCACAGGGGACCCTACGAGCAGTACTTC. As protein: CAWSANHRGPYEQYF.

This clonotype was counted many times. The chain couples TRBV5-1 to TRBJ2-3; a possible D gene is TRBD2 (5 bases). Deletions cut 0 bases from V and 4 bases from J, with 12 bases between. The germline gives CDR1 SGHRS, CDR2 YFSETQ. The CDR3 extends over 15 amino acids. The CDR3 DNA follows: TGCGCCAGCAGCTTGGACTTAGCGTTCGCAGATACGCAGTATTTT. It encodes CASSLDLAFADTQYF.

This chain uses TRBV20-1 with TRBJ2-1; a weak D match, TRBD2 (5 bases). There are 14 residues in the CDR3. CDR1 is DFQATT and CDR2 is SNEGSKA in the germline V gene (reference sequence). The V and J ends lost 5 bases and 8 bases respectively, with 19 bases between them. In DNA form, the CDR3 reads TGCAGTGCTCCGGGGTGGATTAGCCTTCATGAGCAGTTCTTC. This gives the protein CSAPGWISLHEQFF.

This clonotype was observed many times. This chain links TRBV5-4 with TRBJ2-5; no reliable D call. CDR3 length: 14 residues. Germline CDR1 reads SGHNT; CDR2 reads YYREEE (reference sequence). V lost 0 bases, J lost 5 bases, and 11 bases lay in between. The CDR3 DNA is TGTGCCAGCAGCTTGGTTTCCAGGTTGGAGACCCAGTACTTC. The encoded protein is CASSLVSRLETQYF.

There are many counts of this clonotype. CDR3 sequence (DNA): TGTGCCAGTAGCCAAGGATTGGGCTTGAACACTGAAGCTTTCTTT. Translated, it gives CASSQGLGLNTEAFF. The gene calls are TRBV19 and TRBJ1-1; D unresolved. The germline CDR1 and CDR2 sequences are LNHDA and SQIVND (reference sequence). V shed 6 bases and J shed 0 bases, with 14 bases lying between them. The CDR3 is made up of 15 amino acids.

This clonotype was detected ten times or more. The chain is built from TRBV6-1 and TRBJ1-5; D call uncertain. The V gene lost 2 bases and the J gene lost 0 bases, with 8 bases spanning the gap. This CDR3 contains 15 residues. Germline CDR1 reads MNHNS; CDR2 reads SASEGT. The DNA for the CDR3 is TGTGCCAGCAGTGAATCGGACGGTAGCAATCAGCCCCAGCATTTT. Protein sequence: CASSESDGSNQPQHF.

The chain uses TRBV28 and TRBJ2-7; unclear D gene. CDR1 is MDHEN, CDR2 SYDVKM, per germline. With 4 bases removed from V and 6 bases from J, the gap between germline ends came to 10 bases. The CDR3 runs 12 residues. The CDR3 DNA reads as TGTGCCAGCAGTTCCCCATCGTTCGAGCAGTACTTC. Translated, it gives CASSSPSFEQYF.

At least ten counts were recorded for this clonotype. CDR3 sequence reads: CASRPPGYNEQYF. The CDR3 nucleotides are TGTGCCAGCAGGCCCCCGGGGTACAACGAGCAGTACTTC. The chain couples TRBV6-5 to TRBJ2-7, with D tentatively TRBD2 (5 bases). Looked up from germline, CDR1 is MNHEY and CDR2 is SVGAGI. V shed 6 bases and J shed 5 bases, with 14 bases lying between them. The CDR3 extends over 13 amino acids.

At least ten counts were recorded for this clonotype. The rearrangement joins TRBV4-1 to TRBJ1-1; 9 positions match TRBD1. V was clipped by 1 base and J by 5 bases; unmatched bases: 11. Germline V gene lookup returns CDR1 MGHRA and CDR2 YSYEKL. This CDR3 region has 17 residues. The CDR3 loop reads CASSQAGTGSIRTEAFF. The CDR3, as DNA: TGCGCCAGCAGCCAAGCCGGGACAGGGTCCATCAGGACTGAAGCTTTCTTT.

This clonotype showed up many times. The rearrangement uses TRBV3-1 and TRBJ2-2; possible D gene TRBD1, 5 bases. V lost 2 bases, J lost 4 bases, and 11 bases lay in between. The CDR3 consists of 15 residues. Germline V gene data show CDR1 as LGHDT and CDR2 as YNNKEL (reference sequence). The CDR3 nucleotides read TGTGCCAGCAGCCAACGCCCAGGGTCCACCGGGGAGCTGTTTTTT. Amino acids: CASSQRPGSTGELFF.

The rearrangement uses TRBV3-1 and TRBJ2-5; D remains ambiguous. V was cut by 0 bases and J by 4 bases, with 12 bases left in between. The CDR3 covers 15 residues. The germline V gene has CDR1 LGHDT and CDR2 YNNKEL (reference sequence). CDR3 sequence (DNA): TGTGCCAGCAGCCAAGATCCGGCAGACGGAGAGACCCAGTACTTC. Amino acid sequence: CASSQDPADGETQYF.

This clonotype was found many times. The V gene is TRBV6-1, the J gene TRBJ2-1, with TRBD2 identical over 8 bases. This CDR3 has 15 amino acids. With V trimmed by 6 bases and J by 7 bases, 11 bases remained unmatched. Germline CDR1 reads MNHNS; CDR2 reads SASEGT. The CDR3 protein is CASRDRAGVGNEQFF. The CDR3 DNA sequence: TGTGCCAGCAGGGATCGAGCGGGAGTGGGGAATGAGCAGTTCTTC.

This chain links TRBV28 with TRBJ2-1, with TRBD2 matching 9 bases. The ends lost 6 bases at V and 3 bases at J; junction bases unmatched: 9. Per the germline V gene, CDR1 is MDHEN and CDR2 is SYDVKM. CDR3 length: 16 amino acids. The CDR3 nucleotides read TGTGCCAGCAGGGCTACTAGCGGGTGGCGCTACAATGAGCAGTTCTTC. The encoded protein is CASRATSGWRYNEQFF.

This clonotype came up a few times. This chain links TRBV7-8 with TRBJ1-6; the D is unclear. CDR3 size: 16 residues. V was trimmed by 5 bases and J by 4 bases, leaving 15 bases between them. Germline V gene lookup returns CDR1 SGHVS and CDR2 FQNEAQ. CDR3 residues: CASSPTRGSYNSPLHF. The CDR3 nucleotides are TGTGCCAGCAGCCCAACCCGGGGATCGTATAATTCACCCCTCCACTTT.

This clonotype was counted at least ten times. The V call is TRBV4-1, the J call TRBJ2-3; TRBD2 agrees at 8 bases. After removal of 4 bases from V and 5 bases from J, the junction contained 23 bases not matched to a gene. Germline lookup yields CDR1 MGHRA and CDR2 YSYEKL. This CDR3 is 20 amino acids long. CDR3 protein: CASSPSGLVTYKEERDTQYF. The CDR3 nucleotides read TGCGCCAGCAGCCCCTCGGGACTAGTGACCTACAAAGAGGAACGAGATACGCAGTATTTT.

This clonotype occurred a few times. This rearrangement joins TRBV24-1 to TRBJ1-5; D is unresolved. The CDR3 consists of 8 residues. Germline values: CDR1 KGHDR, CDR2 SFDVKD. The V end lost 7 bases, the J end lost 9 bases, and 0 bases lay between the germline ends. The CDR3 protein is CATRPQHF. The CDR3 nucleotides read TGTGCCACCAGGCCCCAGCATTTT.